What follows are 30 T cell receptor beta chains derived from one specimen sequenced in a study of regulatory T cells in long-lasting Graves disease. Sample time point: newly diagnosed GD, antithyroid drugs for less than 3 months. Scientists built the TCR library using RNA that was extracted from PBMCs. CDR3-region Arm-PCR and iRepertoire HTBI primers produced the TCR beta libraries. Via MiXCR, TCRdb re-called the multiplex PCR reads, giving one row per CDR3 protein. Of over 350,000 distinct CDR3 sequences in the sample, approximately 15% are singletons; the top ten hold approximately 17%. These records were also assigned to another study, of T cells in Graves' hyperthyroidism and ophthalmopathy.

This material consisted of peripheral blood mononuclear cells (PBMCs), taken at new diagnosis, from a patient treated with antithyroid drugs. These receptors were taken from a woman in her forties or fifties with Graves disease.

The sample holds a few counts of this clonotype. The gene calls are TRBV30 and TRBJ1-5; D unresolved. The CDR3 consists of 13 residues. V was trimmed by 0 bases and J by 1 base, leaving 4 bases between them. Germline V gives CDR1 GTSNPN, CDR2 SVGIG (reference sequence). The CDR3 reads CAWSVLSNQPQHF. The DNA of the CDR3 is TGTGCCTGGAGTGTACTAAGCAATCAGCCCCAGCATTTT.

This clonotype was detected ten times or more. The chain recombines TRBV10-3 with TRBJ2-1; TRBD2 aligns across 12 bases. The germline V gene encodes CDR1 ENHRY and CDR2 SYGVKD. V trimming: 6 bases; J trimming: 8 bases; junction bases outside the gene matches: 8. The CDR3 covers 15 residues. Written as DNA, the CDR3 is TGTGCCATCAGCGCCACTAGCGGGAGGAGCGATGAGCAGTTCTTC. Its translation is CAISATSGRSDEQFF.

This clonotype was seen repeatedly, ten times or more. The chain employs TRBV18 and TRBJ2-7, with D maybe TRBD2 (5 bases). This CDR3 region has 14 residues. Trimming pared 2 bases from V and 2 bases from J, leaving 10 bases between. Germline loops: CDR1 KGHSH, CDR2 LQKENI. The CDR3 here is CASSPSAEAYEQYF. In DNA, the CDR3 is TGTGCCAGCTCACCATCGGCGGAGGCCTACGAGCAGTACTTC. The full variable domain, rest sourced from reference TRBV18 and TRBJ2-7, is NAGVMQNPRHLVRRRGQEARLRCSPMKGHSHVYWYRQLPEEGLKFMVYLQKENIIDESGMPKERFSAEFPKEGPSILRIQQVVRGDSAAYFCASSPSAEAYEQYFGPGTRLTVT.

This clonotype came up a few times. The CDR3 spells CASSASGRAITDTQYF. CDR3 bases: TGTGCCAGCAGCGCGAGCGGGAGGGCCATCACAGATACGCAGTATTTT. The V gene is TRBV9, the J gene TRBJ2-3, with TRBD2 matching 10 bases. The CDR3 runs 16 residues. With 3 bases clipped from V and 2 bases from J, the junction kept 6 bases outside the gene matches. Germline lookup yields CDR1 SGDLS and CDR2 YYNGEE.

The chain has TRBV29-1 and TRBJ2-1; TRBD2 agrees at 10 bases. The CDR3 runs 14 residues. Germline V lookup: CDR1 SQVTM, CDR2 ANQGSEA. The junction had 6 bases not matched to a gene; V was cut back by 7 bases and J by 3 bases. CDR3 nucleotide sequence: TGCAGCGGAACCGGACTAGCGGTCTACAATGAGCAGTTCTTC. This gives the protein CSGTGLAVYNEQFF.

This clonotype was seen more than once but under ten times. The chain carries TRBV6-1 and TRBJ2-1; 9 bases are shared with TRBD2. There are 14 residues in the CDR3. V gave up 8 bases and J gave up 7 bases; unmatched junction bases: 9. Germline CDR1 is MNHNS and CDR2 is SASEGT. The CDR3: CASFEAGGSNEQFF. Written as DNA, the CDR3 is TGTGCCAGCTTTGAAGCGGGAGGCTCAAATGAGCAGTTCTTC.

This clonotype showed up just a few times. The J gene is TRBJ2-5, the V gene TRBV7-8, with D unclear. The CDR3 spans 15 residues. Germline CDR1 reads SGHVS; CDR2 reads FQNEAQ. Trimming removed 1 base at V and 0 bases at J, with 9 bases between. CDR3 in DNA: TGTGCCAGCAGCTTAGGGGTCCTGTACCAAGAGACCCAGTACTTC. It translates to CASSLGVLYQETQYF.

This clonotype appeared a few times. The V and J genes are TRBV7-6 and TRBJ2-2; D possibly corresponds to TRBD1 (6 bases). The germline V gene has CDR1 SGHVS and CDR2 FNYEAQ. V lost 5 bases, J lost 4 bases, and 17 bases lay in between. The CDR3 is 16 residues long. Here the CDR3 DNA reads TGTGCCAGCAGCGGGAACAGGGAAGGTCCCACCGGGGAGCTGTTTTTT. It translates to CASSGNREGPTGELFF. The whole variable domain, filled in from reference TRBV7-6 and TRBJ2-2, reads GAGVSQSPRYKVTKRGQDVALRCDPISGHVSLYWYRQALGQGPEFLTYFNYEAQQDKSGLPNDRFSAERPEGSISTLTIQRTEQRDSAMYRCASSGNREGPTGELFFGEGSRLTVL.

This clonotype was observed at least ten times. The chain couples TRBV5-6 to TRBJ2-7; D might be TRBD1 (5 bases). The CDR3 length is 15 residues. The germline V gene has CDR1 SGHDT and CDR2 YYEEEE. V lost 0 bases and J lost 7, with 17 bases in between. CDR3 region: CASSLENRIPPEQYF. Here the CDR3 DNA reads TGTGCCAGCAGCTTGGAGAACAGGATCCCCCCAGAGCAGTACTTC.

This clonotype has only a few counts. The chain uses TRBV28 and TRBJ2-2; a weak D match, TRBD1 (5 bases). Per the germline V gene, CDR1 is MDHEN and CDR2 is SYDVKM. Deletions cut 3 bases from V and 1 base from J, with 9 bases between. CDR3 length: 15 residues. CDR3: CASSLKGQNTGELFF. CDR3 nucleotides: TGTGCCAGCAGTTTGAAGGGGCAGAACACCGGGGAGCTGTTTTTT. Full variable domain (rest looked up from reference TRBV28 and TRBJ2-2): DVKVTQSSRYLVKRTGEKVFLECVQDMDHENMFWYRQDPGLGLRLIYFSYDVKMKEKGDIPEGYSVSREKKERFSLILESASTNQTSMYLCASSLKGQNTGELFFGEGSRLTVL.

This clonotype was found many times. The V call is TRBV19, the J call TRBJ2-3; D not certain. Trimming took 3 bases from V and 0 from J, leaving 13 bases between them. The CDR3 loop spans 16 amino acids. The germline CDR1 and CDR2 sequences are LNHDA and SQIVND (reference sequence). DNA of the CDR3: TGTGCCAGTAGTATCGTTCTGGTCTCTAGCACAGATACGCAGTATTTT. Translating it yields CASSIVLVSSTDTQYF. The variable domain in full, completed from reference TRBV19 and TRBJ2-3, reads DGGITQSPKYLFRKEGQNVTLSCEQNLNHDAMYWYRQDPGQGLRLIYYSQIVNDFQKGDIAEGYSVSREKKESFPLTVTSAQKNPTAFYLCASSIVLVSSTDTQYFGPGTRLTVL.

This clonotype was observed many times. The rearrangement uses TRBV12-3 or TRBV12-4 and TRBJ2-2; the match to TRBD1 covers 10 bases. With 6 bases clipped from V and 7 bases from J, the junction kept 8 bases outside the gene matches. The CDR3 runs 15 residues. The CDR3 loop is CASSQDRGSDGELFF. In DNA, the CDR3 is TGTGCCAGCAGCCAGGACAGGGGGTCGGACGGGGAGCTGTTTTTT.

To note about this clonotype: A read error may explain this, as a much larger clone is one base away. The chain uses TRBV18 and TRBJ2-3; no firm D call. Germline V gene sequence: CDR1 KGHSH, CDR2 LQKENI. The CDR3 has 12 amino acids. The CDR3 is CASSSPVNTQYF. The DNA for the CDR3 is TGTGCCAGCTCATCACCCGTTAATACGCAGTATTTT. Variable domain in full (rest from reference TRBV18 and TRBJ2-3): NAGVMQNPRHLVRRRGQEARLRCSPMKGHSHVYWYRQLPEEGLKFMVYLQKENIIDESGMPKERFSAEFPKEGPSILRIQQVVRGDSAAYFCASSSPVNTQYFGPGTRLTVL.

As regards this clonotype: A single base separates this from a much larger clone, so it may be a read error. This is likely a read error, given that the CDR3 carries no conserved phenylalanine or tryptophan at its end. The chain combines TRBV29-1 with TRBJ2-7, with D perhaps matching TRBD1 (7 bases). From germline, CDR1 is SQVTM and CDR2 ANQGSEA. The ends were cut back, 6 bases at V and 2 bases at J, with 14 bases in the middle. This CDR3 spans 13 amino acids. The CDR3 reads CSVGGTATYEQYY. The CDR3 DNA follows: TGCAGCGTCGGAGGGACAGCTACCTACGAGCAGTACTAC.

This chain connects TRBV27 to TRBJ2-3, with 7 bases that match TRBD2. Germline CDR1 and CDR2: MNHEY and SMNVEV (reference sequence). This CDR3 region has 13 residues. The V gene end was trimmed by 7 bases and the J gene end by 5 bases; junction bases not matched to a gene: 6. Here the CDR3 reads CASKGLTQDTQYF. CDR3 sequence (DNA): TGTGCCAGCAAGGGACTAACCCAAGATACGCAGTATTTT.

This clonotype was counted at least ten times. The chain is built from TRBV2 and TRBJ1-1; perhaps TRBD1 as D (6 bases). This CDR3 region has 15 residues. V lost 2 bases and J lost 1, with 11 bases in between. Germline CDR1 and CDR2: SNHLY and FYNNEI. DNA of the CDR3: TGTGCCAGCAGTGAAAGGTGGGACAAGAACACTGAAGCTTTCTTT. Amino acid sequence: CASSERWDKNTEAFF.

This clonotype has a handful of counts. This rearrangement joins TRBV19 to TRBJ2-5, with 9 bases matching TRBD1. The CDR3 is made up of 14 amino acids. Germline V gives CDR1 LNHDA, CDR2 SQIVND (reference sequence). With 4 bases clipped from V and 6 bases from J, the junction kept 6 bases outside the gene matches. CDR3 DNA sequence: TGTGCCAGTAGTACCACAGGGGGCGGAAAGACCCAGTACTTC. The encoded protein is CASSTTGGGKTQYF.

This clonotype appeared many times. The rearrangement uses TRBV20-1 and TRBJ1-5; D remains unclear. Germline lookup yields CDR1 DFQATT and CDR2 SNEGSKA (reference sequence). This CDR3 region has 13 residues. V lost 3 bases, J lost 7 bases, and 13 bases lay in between. CDR3 sequence reads: CSASSQEEQPQHF. CDR3 DNA: TGCAGTGCTAGTAGCCAGGAGGAACAGCCCCAGCATTTT.

V and J are TRBV2 and TRBJ2-2; 9 bases agree with TRBD2. The CDR3 sequence is 15 residues long. The junction had 7 bases not matched to a gene; V was cut back by 7 bases and J by 4 bases. Germline CDR1 is SNHLY and CDR2 is FYNNEI. CDR3 nucleotide sequence: TGTGCCAGCACGGAAGGACTAGCGAGCACCGGGGAGCTGTTTTTT. It codes for CASTEGLASTGELFF.

V gene TRBV10-3 combines with J gene TRBJ2-3, with 14 bases matching TRBD2. The CDR3 has 16 residues. Trimming removed 6 bases from V and 6 bases from J; junction bases left unmatched: 8. The germline CDR1 and CDR2 sequences are ENHRY and SYGVKD. The CDR3 reads CAISGTSGRDFDTQYF. CDR3 nucleotide sequence: TGTGCCATCAGCGGGACTAGCGGGAGAGACTTTGATACGCAGTATTTT.

This clonotype was detected ten times or more. The chain joins TRBV29-1 to TRBJ2-1; 14 bases agree with TRBD2. V trimming: 7 bases; J trimming: 7 bases; junction bases outside the gene matches: 21. The CDR3 has 19 residues. Germline V lookup: CDR1 SQVTM, CDR2 ANQGSEA. The CDR3, as DNA: TGCAGCGCCCTCCACCCGGGACTAGCGGGAGAAGCCCGGCTAAATGAGCAGTTCTTC. Translating gives CSALHPGLAGEARLNEQFF.

The chain combines TRBV28 with TRBJ2-2, with 8 bases that match TRBD1. The CDR3 is 15 residues long. In germline, CDR1 is MDHEN, CDR2 SYDVKM. V shed 6 bases, J shed 4 bases, and the junction held 7 bases outside the gene matches. The CDR3 nucleotides are TGTGCCAGCAGCCGCAGGGGGCAACCCACCGGGGAGCTGTTTTTT. Its translation: CASSRRGQPTGELFF. Full variable domain (rest looked up from reference TRBV28 and TRBJ2-2): DVKVTQSSRYLVKRTGEKVFLECVQDMDHENMFWYRQDPGLGLRLIYFSYDVKMKEKGDIPEGYSVSREKKERFSLILESASTNQTSMYLCASSRRGQPTGELFFGEGSRLTVL.

This clonotype appeared many times. The rearrangement links TRBV27 to TRBJ2-7; 8 nucleotides match TRBD2. Germline CDR1 reads MNHEY; CDR2 reads SMNVEV (reference sequence). The J segment lost 6 bases and the V segment lost 2 bases, leaving 12 bases of the junction unmatched. The CDR3 covers 16 residues. CDR3 sequence reads: CASSLMGTRSVVEQYF. The CDR3 bases are TGTGCCAGCAGTTTAATGGGGACTAGATCGGTTGTCGAGCAGTACTTC.

This clonotype was observed at least ten times. The chain carries TRBV3-1 and TRBJ2-3; D not certain. The CDR3 loop spans 13 amino acids. With 0 bases removed from V and 10 bases from J, the gap between germline ends came to 11 bases. Germline CDR1 and CDR2: LGHDT and YNNKEL (reference sequence). The CDR3 loop reads CASSQDERDAQYF. CDR3 coding DNA: TGTGCCAGCAGCCAAGATGAAAGGGATGCGCAGTATTTT.

This clonotype was counted at least ten times. The chain uses TRBV5-6 and TRBJ2-7, with D possibly being TRBD1 (5 bases). Trimming cost V 0 bases and J 0 bases, with 7 bases left between them. The CDR3 runs 14 residues. The V gene's germline CDR1 is SGHDT and CDR2 YYEEEE. In DNA form, the CDR3 reads TGTGCCAGCAGCTTGGTAGACAGCTCCTACGAGCAGTACTTC. It translates to CASSLVDSSYEQYF.

About this clonotype: A read error may explain this, as a much larger clone is one base away. The chain links TRBV20-1 to TRBJ1-5; D remains ambiguous. This CDR3 spans 15 amino acids. In germline, CDR1 is DFQATT, CDR2 SNEGSKA (reference sequence). The CDR3 DNA follows: TGCAGTGCTAGTATCCTCCCCAATAGCAATCAGCCCCAGCCTTTT. Translated, it gives CSASILPNSNQPQPF.

Ten or more counts support this clonotype. The DNA for the CDR3 is TGTGCCAGCAGGGGGCTAGCGGGTCCTTACGAGCAGTACTTC. This codes for CASRGLAGPYEQYF. This chain connects TRBV2 to TRBJ2-7; 8 bases line up with TRBD2. After removal of 6 bases from V and 4 bases from J, the junction contained 8 bases not matched to a gene. The germline gives CDR1 SNHLY, CDR2 FYNNEI. The CDR3 covers 14 residues. Filled out from reference TRBV2 and TRBJ2-7, the complete variable domain reads EPEVTQTPSHQVTQMGQEVILRCVPISNHLYFYWYRQILGQKVEFLVSFYNNEISEKSEIFDDQFSVERPDGSNFTLKIRSTKLEDSAMYFCASRGLAGPYEQYFGPGTRLTVT.

This clonotype was picked up many times. The chain employs TRBV7-6 and TRBJ2-1, with TRBD1 matching over 8 bases. This CDR3 spans 14 amino acids. Trimming cost V 5 bases and J 6 bases; bases outside gene matches: 6. Per germline, CDR1 SGHVS and CDR2 FNYEAQ. The chain's CDR3 is CASSRSTGGNEQFF. The CDR3 bases are TGTGCCAGCAGCCGTAGTACAGGGGGCAATGAGCAGTTCTTC.

In this sample, this clonotype turned up many times. The chain uses TRBV12-3 or TRBV12-4 and TRBJ2-1, with 9 positions matching TRBD2. After removal of 7 bases from V and 8 bases from J, the junction contained 12 bases not matched to a gene. The CDR3 is 15 amino acids. As DNA, the CDR3 is TGTGCCAGCACTTTCCTAGCGGGATGGACGGATGAGCAGTTCTTC. Its translation is CASTFLAGWTDEQFF.

The chain combines TRBV13 with TRBJ2-2, with TRBD1 matching over 7 bases. V lost 6 bases, J lost 4 bases, and 11 bases stayed unmatched. The germline V gene encodes CDR1 PRHDT and CDR2 FYEKMQ (reference sequence). This CDR3 is 16 amino acids long. The CDR3 is CASRGRQGVFTGELFF. The CDR3 nucleotides are TGTGCCAGCAGAGGTCGACAGGGTGTTTTCACCGGGGAGCTGTTTTTT.